The next 20 T cell receptor beta chains were all read from a single sample in a study of technical replicates of blood from a few donors. Profiling relied on immunoSEQ multiplex PCR, and the TCRdb table lists in-frame clones only, not all of them. The table shows tens of thousands of clones, with approximately 86% occurring only once. Sequencing was carried out using PBMCs. Source of these receptors: a human donor in good health. Some clones in this sample may be carry-over from other donors' samples.

V gene TRBV10-3 combines with J gene TRBJ1-1, with D hard to call. The V and J ends lost 2 bases and 0 bases respectively, with 10 bases between them. This CDR3 has 15 residues. The germline gives CDR1 ENHRY, CDR2 SYGVKD. The CDR3 protein is CAISEPTRMNTEAFF. The CDR3 coding sequence is TGTGCCATCAGTGAGCCGACACGCATGAACACTGAAGCTTTCTTT.

The chain employs TRBV15 and TRBJ2-2, with 8 bases lining up with TRBD2. The CDR3 has 16 residues. CDR1 LNHNV and CDR2 YYDKDF come from the germline V gene (reference sequence). The junction had 5 bases not matched to a gene; V was cut back by 0 bases and J by 5 bases. DNA for the CDR3: TGTGCCACCAGCAGAGATTCACTAGCGGAGACCGGGGAGCTGTTTTTT. Its translation is CATSRDSLAETGELFF.

This rearrangement joins TRBV10-3 to TRBJ2-3; 10 nucleotides align to TRBD1. The junction had 8 bases not matched to a gene; V was cut back by 11 bases and J by 3 bases. The germline V gene encodes CDR1 ENHRY and CDR2 SYGVKD. CDR3 size: 14 residues. CDR3 protein: CAADRGQRTDTQYF. The CDR3 DNA sequence: TGTGCCGCCGACAGGGGGCAGAGAACAGATACGCAGTATTTT.

The chain joins TRBV15 to TRBJ1-4, with 10 bases that match TRBD1. V lost 0 bases and J lost 0; bases outside the gene matches: 7. The CDR3 runs 19 residues. Germline CDR1 and CDR2: LNHNV and YYDKDF (reference sequence). CDR3 nucleotides: TGTGCCACCAGCAGAGATGGTAGGACAGGGGGTTCAACTAATGAAAAACTGTTTTTT. Protein sequence: CATSRDGRTGGSTNEKLFF.

This chain links TRBV6-1 with TRBJ2-2; D unclear. This CDR3 comprises 13 residues. Trimming left V 6 bases short and J 3 bases short, with 8 bases between. The germline V gene has CDR1 MNHNS and CDR2 SASEGT. CDR3 in DNA: TGTGCCAGCAGGGTTCAGTACACCGGGGAGCTGTTTTTT. It encodes CASRVQYTGELFF.

DNA of the CDR3: TGTGCCTGGGCGCGGGATAGCAATCAGCCCCAGCATTTT. Protein product: CAWARDSNQPQHF. The chain uses TRBV30 and TRBJ1-5; D unresolved. With 5 bases removed from V and 0 bases from J, the gap between germline ends came to 8 bases. This CDR3 has 13 amino acids. Germline lookup yields CDR1 GTSNPN and CDR2 SVGIG (reference sequence). Based on the CDR3 plus reference TRBV30 and TRBJ1-5, the full variable domain is SQTIHQWPATLVQPVGSPLSLECTVEGTSNPNLYWYRQAAGRGLQLLFYSVGIGQISSEVPQNLSASRPQDRQFILSSKKLLLSDSGFYLCAWARDSNQPQHFGDGTRLSIL.

The genes are TRBV30 and TRBJ2-1; 7 nucleotides match TRBD2. CDR3 size: 16 residues. V was pared by 3 bases and J by 1 base, with 9 bases of the junction left unmatched. Per the germline V gene, CDR1 is GTSNPN and CDR2 is SVGIG (reference sequence). The CDR3 coding sequence is TGTGCCTGGAGCCAGTTGCGGGAGTTGTCCTACAATGAGCAGTTCTTC. It encodes CAWSQLRELSYNEQFF.

The chain recombines TRBV5-1 with TRBJ1-6; possibly TRBD1 for D (6 bases). The V end lost 0 bases, the J end lost 0 bases, and 13 bases lay between the germline ends. The germline V gene encodes CDR1 SGHRS and CDR2 YFSETQ. The CDR3 runs to 18 residues. The CDR3: CASSLVGQRSSYNSPLHF. CDR3 nucleotides: TGCGCCAGCAGCTTGGTAGGACAGCGGAGCTCCTATAATTCACCCCTCCACTTT.

The V and J genes are TRBV5-6 and TRBJ2-5, with 10 bases aligning to TRBD2. After removal of 1 base from V and 6 bases from J, the junction contained 12 bases not matched to a gene. This CDR3 is 17 amino acids long. Germline-derived CDR1 and CDR2 are SGHDT and YYEEEE. The CDR3 sequence: CASSLTRGASGRQTQYF. The CDR3, as DNA: TGTGCCAGCAGCTTGACCCGGGGGGCTAGCGGGAGACAGACCCAGTACTTC.

The table lists this clone with a count of one. The chain combines TRBV7-9 with TRBJ2-5; D gene uncertain. CDR1 is SEHNR, CDR2 FQNEAQ, per germline (reference sequence). Trimming took off 8 bases at V and 0 bases at J, with 7 bases between the two ends. This CDR3 spans 12 amino acids. Here the CDR3 reads CASVTNQETQYF. In nucleotides, the CDR3 is TGTGCCAGCGTGACAAACCAAGAGACCCAGTACTTC.

Ten or more counts support this clone. V gene TRBV6-5 combines with J gene TRBJ1-1, with a possible D match to TRBD1 (6 bases). V was trimmed by 4 bases and J by 3 bases, leaving 9 bases between them. This CDR3 has 13 residues. Germline V gene sequence: CDR1 MNHEY, CDR2 SVGAGI. The CDR3: CASSSDSYTEAFF. For the CDR3, the DNA is TGTGCCAGCAGTTCGGACAGTTACACTGAAGCTTTCTTT.

The rearrangement links TRBV11-3 to TRBJ2-1; a possible D gene is TRBD2 (5 bases). Germline V gives CDR1 SGHNT, CDR2 YENEEA. Trimming pared 0 bases from V and 7 bases from J, leaving 10 bases between. This CDR3 region has 14 residues. As DNA, the CDR3 is TGTGCCAGCAGCTTAGAGTCTAGCTCTAATGAGCAGTTCTTC. Protein product: CASSLESSSNEQFF.

V gene TRBV29-1 combines with J gene TRBJ1-3; 7 bases are a match to TRBD1. The V segment lost 7 bases and the J segment 3 bases; nucleotides outside the gene matches: 3. The CDR3 consists of 12 residues. From germline, CDR1 is SQVTM and CDR2 ANQGSEA. This CDR3 reads CSARDSGNTIYF. CDR3 DNA: TGCAGCGCCCGGGACAGTGGAAACACCATATATTTT. The full variable domain, in which reference TRBV29-1 and TRBJ1-3 provide the parts outside the CDR3, is SAVISQKPSRDICQRGTSLTIQCQVDSQVTMMFWYRQQPGQSLTLIATANQGSEATYESGFVIDKFPISRPNLTFSTLTVSNMSPEDSSIYLCSARDSGNTIYFGEGSWLTVV.

The chain is built from TRBV9 and TRBJ1-1; the match to TRBD1 covers 7 bases. Germline assignment: CDR1 SGDLS and CDR2 YYNGEE. The CDR3 extends over 15 amino acids. Trimming took 4 bases from V and 1 from J; bases not matched to a gene: 7. The CDR3 loop is CASSKNRDRNTEAFF. CDR3 in DNA: TGTGCCAGCAGCAAAAACCGGGACAGGAACACTGAAGCTTTCTTT. Supplemented by reference TRBV9 and TRBJ1-1, the full variable domain reads DSGVTQTPKHLITATGQRVTLRCSPRSGDLSVYWYQQSLDQGLQFLIQYYNGEERAKGNILERFSAQQFPDLHSELNLSSLELGDSALYFCASSKNRDRNTEAFFGQGTRLTVV.

The chain has TRBV27 and TRBJ2-7; 8 bases match TRBD1. V lost 6 bases to trimming and J lost 4 bases; unmatched junction nucleotides: 8. The CDR3 spans 14 residues. Per the germline V gene, CDR1 is MNHEY and CDR2 is SMNVEV (reference sequence). The CDR3 loop reads CASRRDRSLYEQYF. CDR3 in DNA: TGTGCCAGCAGAAGGGACAGGTCTTTGTACGAGCAGTACTTC.

This chain uses TRBV6-5 with TRBJ2-7; TRBD2 matches 7 bases. V was pared by 0 bases and J by 5 bases, with 4 bases of the junction left unmatched. The CDR3 runs to 14 residues. Per germline, CDR1 MNHEY and CDR2 SVGAGI. The CDR3 DNA follows: TGTGCCAGCAGTTACTCGAGGCGGGGGAACGAGCAGTACTTC. Its protein product is CASSYSRRGNEQYF.

The chain joins TRBV14 to TRBJ2-2; 8 nucleotides line up with TRBD1. The germline CDR1 and CDR2 sequences are SGHDN and FVKESK. CDR3 length equals 16 residues. With V trimmed by 4 bases and J by 2 bases, 6 bases remained unmatched. CDR3 amino acids: CASSPRTGSNTGELFF. The CDR3 DNA follows: TGTGCCAGCAGCCCTAGGACAGGGAGTAACACCGGGGAGCTGTTTTTT.

The chain has TRBV12-5 and TRBJ2-5; D call uncertain. The CDR3 contains 11 residues. Looked up from germline, CDR1 is LGHNT and CDR2 is FRNRAP. V shed 7 bases and J shed 3 bases, with 6 bases lying between them. The DNA for the CDR3 is TGTGCTAGTGCCCGGGAAGAGACCCAGTACTTC. Encoded protein: CASAREETQYF.

This clone showed up just a few times. The genes are TRBV27 and TRBJ1-1, with TRBD1 identical over 7 bases. The CDR3 loop spans 18 amino acids. The germline V gene has CDR1 MNHEY and CDR2 SMNVEV (reference sequence). V lost 6 bases and J lost 4; bases outside the gene matches: 20. The CDR3: CASRSAQTGLVLGTEAFF. CDR3 sequence (DNA): TGTGCCAGCAGGTCAGCCCAGACAGGGTTGGTTCTCGGCACTGAAGCTTTCTTT.

This clone has more than one count but fewer than ten. The chain couples TRBV7-2 to TRBJ2-2, with D perhaps TRBD2 (5 bases). The germline V gene has CDR1 SGHTA and CDR2 FQGNSA. The length of the CDR3 is 14 residues. Between the trimmed V and J ends, which lost 2 bases and 5 bases, there was a span of 9 bases. The CDR3 DNA reads TGTGCCAGCAGCTTACCCTTAGCGACCGGGGAGCTGTTTTTT. It specifies CASSLPLATGELFF. Looking up the rest from reference TRBV7-2 and TRBJ2-2 gives the full variable domain: GAGVSQSPSNKVTEKGKDVELRCDPISGHTALYWYRQSLGQGLEFLIYFQGNSAPDKSGLPSDRFSAERTGGSVSTLTIQRTQQEDSAVYLCASSLPLATGELFFGEGSRLTVL.